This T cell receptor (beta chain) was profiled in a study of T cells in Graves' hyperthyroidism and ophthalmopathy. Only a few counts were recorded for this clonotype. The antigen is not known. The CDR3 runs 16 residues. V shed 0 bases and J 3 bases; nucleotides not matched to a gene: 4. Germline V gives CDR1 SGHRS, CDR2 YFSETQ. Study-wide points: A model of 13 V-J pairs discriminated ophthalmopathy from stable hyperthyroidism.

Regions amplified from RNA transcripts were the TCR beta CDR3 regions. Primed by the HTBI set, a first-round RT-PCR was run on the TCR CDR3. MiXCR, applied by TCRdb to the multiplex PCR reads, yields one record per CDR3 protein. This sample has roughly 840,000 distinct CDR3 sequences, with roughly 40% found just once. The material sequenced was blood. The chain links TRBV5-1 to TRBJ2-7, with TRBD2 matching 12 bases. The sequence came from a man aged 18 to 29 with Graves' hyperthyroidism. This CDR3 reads CASSLEATSGGYEQYF. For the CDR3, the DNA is TGCGCCAGCAGCTTGGAGGCGACTAGCGGGGGCTACGAGCAGTACTTC.